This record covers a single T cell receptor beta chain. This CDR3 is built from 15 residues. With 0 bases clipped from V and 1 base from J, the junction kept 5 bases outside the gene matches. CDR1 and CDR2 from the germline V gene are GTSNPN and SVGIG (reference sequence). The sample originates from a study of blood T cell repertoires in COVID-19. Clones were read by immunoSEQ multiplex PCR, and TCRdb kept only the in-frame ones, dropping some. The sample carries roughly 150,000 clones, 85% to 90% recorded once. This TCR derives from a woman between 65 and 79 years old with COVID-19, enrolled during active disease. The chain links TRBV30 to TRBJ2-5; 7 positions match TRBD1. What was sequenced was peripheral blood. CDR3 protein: CAWSVGRGPQETQYF. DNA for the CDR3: TGTGCCTGGAGTGTTGGTAGGGGGCCCCAAGAGACCCAGTACTTC.